A single sample gave rise to the 25 T cell receptor beta chains below, sequenced in a study of T-cell memory formation after mild COVID-19. TCRdb ran MiXCR on the 5' RACE reads and lists one entry per CDR3 protein. The data hold 140,000 to 150,000 distinct CDR3 sequences, with approximately 25% observed a single time. The material sequenced was PBMCs or a T cell subset sorted from them (not recorded which). These TCRs come from an adult woman who had mild COVID-19 (a few samples of this study predate the infection). Cell type and time point are not known.

This clonotype was found a few times. The chain combines TRBV7-9 with TRBJ1-1; D is ambiguous. Trimming removed 1 base from V and 0 bases from J, with 6 bases in between. The germline CDR1 and CDR2 sequences are SEHNR and FQNEAQ (reference sequence). The CDR3 is 14 residues long. The CDR3 DNA is TGTGCCAGCAGCTTAGTGAGTCTGAACACTGAAGCTTTCTTT. It codes for CASSLVSLNTEAFF.

V and J are TRBV12-3 or TRBV12-4 and TRBJ2-2, with D possibly TRBD2 on 5 matching bases. Trimming removed 2 bases from V and 2 bases from J, with 9 bases in between. The CDR3 covers 15 residues. The CDR3 spells CASSLLGLNTGELFF. DNA of the CDR3: TGTGCCAGCAGTTTACTAGGACTTAACACCGGGGAGCTGTTTTTT.

This clonotype turned up a few times. This CDR3 reads CASSFFVGVAGQNTEAFF. The CDR3, as DNA: TGTGCCAGCAGCTTCTTTGTAGGCGTGGCAGGGCAGAACACTGAAGCTTTCTTT. The chain employs TRBV11-3 and TRBJ1-1; TRBD1 might be the D (5 bases). This CDR3 region has 18 residues. Germline CDR1 and CDR2: SGHNT and YENEEA. Trimming cost V 3 bases and J 1 base, with 21 bases left between them.

The V call is TRBV2, the J call TRBJ2-3; 8 nucleotides line up with TRBD1. The V segment lost 1 base and the J segment 3 bases; nucleotides outside the gene matches: 9. This CDR3 contains 17 residues. The V gene's germline CDR1 is SNHLY and CDR2 FYNNEI. In DNA, the CDR3 is TGTGCCAGCAGTGAAGGGGCGACAGGGGTATCGACAGATACGCAGTATTTT. Translating it yields CASSEGATGVSTDTQYF.

The chain couples TRBV12-3 or TRBV12-4 to TRBJ1-3; TRBD1 might be the D (5 bases). CDR3 length: 12 amino acids. With 11 bases removed from V and 2 bases from J, the gap between germline ends came to 10 bases. In nucleotides, the CDR3 is TGTGCCCAGGGCAGGACTGGAAACACCATATATTTT. Protein sequence: CAQGRTGNTIYF.

This clonotype appeared a few times. V gene TRBV20-1 combines with J gene TRBJ1-2, with a tentative D call TRBD1 (6 bases). CDR3 size: 14 residues. CDR1 and CDR2 from the germline V gene are DFQATT and SNEGSKA (reference sequence). With 6 bases removed from V and 2 bases from J, the gap between germline ends came to 16 bases. The CDR3 region is CSALDDRNNYGYTF. The CDR3 DNA reads as TGCAGTGCATTAGACGACAGGAACAACTATGGCTACACCTTC.

The chain uses TRBV4-1 and TRBJ1-2, with TRBD1 as a possible D gene (5 bases). The CDR3 extends over 16 amino acids. CDR1 MGHRA and CDR2 YSYEKL come from the germline V gene. The germline V and J ends were trimmed by 2 bases and 4 bases, with 17 bases remaining between them. The DNA of the CDR3 is TGCGCCAGCAGCCAAAGCGCCGGGGACGGGGTCTATGGCTACACCTTC. Protein: CASSQSAGDGVYGYTF.

This clonotype turned up a few times. DNA for the CDR3: TGCGCCAGCAGCTCGGAGTGGGCCCCAGATACGCAGTATTTT. As protein: CASSSEWAPDTQYF. The chain couples TRBV5-1 to TRBJ2-3; D call uncertain. Trimming pared 3 bases from V and 4 bases from J, leaving 12 bases between. The CDR3 is 14 residues long. Germline CDR1 reads SGHRS; CDR2 reads YFSETQ.

V usage is TRBV29-1 and J usage is TRBJ2-7; D uncertain. In germline, CDR1 is SQVTM, CDR2 ANQGSEA. Trimming took off 5 bases at V and 2 bases at J, with 7 bases between the two ends. The CDR3 has 11 amino acids. CDR3 sequence reads: CSVRQAYEQYF. The CDR3, as DNA: TGCAGCGTTCGACAAGCCTACGAGCAGTACTTC.

The CDR3 protein is CASSQDGPGRNTEAFF. The CDR3 nucleotides read TGCGCCAGCAGCCAGGACGGACCTGGGCGGAACACTGAAGCTTTCTTT. The genes are TRBV4-3 and TRBJ1-1; no firm D call. The V gene lost 3 bases and the J gene lost 1 base, with 15 bases spanning the gap. CDR1 and CDR2 from the germline V gene are LGHNA and YSLEER. The CDR3 consists of 16 residues.

V is TRBV9 and J is TRBJ1-5; 7 bases align to TRBD1. CDR1 is SGDLS, CDR2 YYNGEE, per germline. The ends lost 5 bases at V and 0 bases at J; junction bases unmatched: 11. This CDR3 has 17 residues. The CDR3 reads CASRLPGQNNSNQPQHF. DNA for the CDR3: TGTGCCAGCAGACTTCCGGGACAGAACAATAGCAATCAGCCCCAGCATTTT.

V and J are TRBV7-9 and TRBJ1-2, with D hard to call. The CDR3 has 12 residues. V was clipped by 6 bases and J by 8 bases, with 13 bases between them. Germline loops: CDR1 SEHNR, CDR2 FQNEAQ (reference sequence). The CDR3: CASSRAGNGYTF. The CDR3, as DNA: TGTGCCAGCAGTCGGGCGGGGAACGGCTACACCTTC.

V is TRBV12-3 or TRBV12-4 and J is TRBJ2-7, with D possibly called TRBD1 or TRBD2 (5 bases each). This CDR3 comprises 13 residues. With 8 bases removed from V and 2 bases from J, the gap between germline ends came to 13 bases. The CDR3 sequence: CASSELGAYEQYF. DNA for the CDR3: TGTGCCAGCTCGGAGTTGGGGGCCTACGAGCAGTACTTC.

The J gene is TRBJ2-1, the V gene TRBV7-6; the D call may be TRBD1 or TRBD2 (5 bases each). The length of the CDR3 is 16 residues. The germline V gene has CDR1 SGHVS and CDR2 FNYEAQ. V lost 0 bases and J lost 2, with 11 bases in between. The CDR3 coding sequence is TGTGCCAGCAGCTTAGCGGGGGTGTGGGCCTACAATGAGCAGTTCTTC. Protein sequence: CASSLAGVWAYNEQFF. Filled out from reference TRBV7-6 and TRBJ2-1, the complete variable domain reads GAGVSQSPRYKVTKRGQDVALRCDPISGHVSLYWYRQALGQGPEFLTYFNYEAQQDKSGLPNDRFSAERPEGSISTLTIQRTEQRDSAMYRCASSLAGVWAYNEQFFGPGTRLTVL.

This chain connects TRBV6-2 or TRBV6-3 to TRBJ1-5; D gene ambiguous. The V gene lost 7 bases and the J gene lost 2 bases, with 12 bases spanning the gap. Per the germline V gene, CDR1 is MNHEY and CDR2 is SVGEGT. The CDR3 consists of 14 residues. The CDR3 is CASTIWGGNQPQHF. The CDR3 nucleotides read TGTGCCAGCACCATCTGGGGTGGCAATCAGCCCCAGCATTTT.

This chain joins TRBV18 and TRBJ1-5; D not certain. Trimming shortened V by 3 bases and J by 2 bases, and 14 bases separated the two germline ends. Germline CDR1 reads KGHSH; CDR2 reads LQKENI. The CDR3 length is 16 residues. CDR3 residues: CASSPVHLGGNQPQHF. CDR3 coding DNA: TGTGCCAGCTCACCGGTCCACCTCGGCGGCAATCAGCCCCAGCATTTT.

V usage is TRBV30 and J usage is TRBJ2-3; no reliable D call. This CDR3 spans 15 amino acids. Per germline, CDR1 GTSNPN and CDR2 SVGIG (reference sequence). V lost 0 bases, J lost 0 bases, and 10 bases lay in between. CDR3 in DNA: TGTGCCTGGAGTGTAGAAGGTACTAGCACAGATACGCAGTATTTT. This encodes CAWSVEGTSTDTQYF.

V is TRBV7-9 and J is TRBJ2-1; 8 bases align to TRBD2. Germline V gene lookup returns CDR1 SEHNR and CDR2 FQNEAQ (reference sequence). The CDR3 extends over 13 amino acids. V dropped 4 bases and J dropped 8; count of bases not matched to a gene: 4. The CDR3 sequence is CASSSDGGDEQFF. The CDR3 region has the DNA TGTGCCAGCAGCTCCGACGGGGGGGATGAGCAGTTCTTC.

This clonotype turned up a few times. The CDR3 region is CASLRGTEQYF. The CDR3 DNA sequence: TGTGCCAGCTTAAGGGGTACCGAGCAGTACTTC. The gene calls are TRBV6-2 or TRBV6-3 and TRBJ2-7; possibly TRBD1 for D (5 bases). Between the trimmed V and J ends, which lost 8 bases and 6 bases, there was a span of 11 bases. Per the germline V gene, CDR1 is MNHEY and CDR2 is SVGEGT. The length of the CDR3 is 11 residues.

There are a few counts of this clonotype. The rearrangement joins TRBV9 to TRBJ2-7; 10 bases line up with TRBD2. The CDR3 extends over 15 amino acids. Trimming cost V 4 bases and J 3 bases; bases outside gene matches: 7. Germline V lookup: CDR1 SGDLS, CDR2 YYNGEE. The CDR3 sequence: CASSPTGLAVYEQYF. The CDR3 coding sequence is TGTGCCAGCAGCCCAACAGGACTAGCGGTCTACGAGCAGTACTTC.

This rearrangement joins TRBV4-3 to TRBJ2-7; D is unclear. Trimming stripped 0 bases from V and 4 bases from J, with 7 bases between. This CDR3 is built from 13 residues. Germline V gene sequence: CDR1 LGHNA, CDR2 YSLEER. The CDR3 DNA sequence: TGCGCCAGCAGCCAAGATACGGCTTACGAGCAGTACTTC. Translated: CASSQDTAYEQYF.

This clonotype showed up many times. CDR3 DNA sequence: TGTGCCTTGTGGGGCGGGGGGCAGAAGTACTTC. Protein: CALWGGGQKYF. The rearrangement uses TRBV30 and TRBJ2-7, with 8 bases fitting TRBD2. The CDR3 extends over 11 amino acids. The V gene's germline CDR1 is GTSNPN and CDR2 SVGIG (reference sequence). Trimming took 7 bases from V and 11 from J; bases not matched to a gene: 10.

This clonotype was seen ten or more times. The gene calls are TRBV7-3 and TRBJ2-5; D call uncertain. This CDR3 contains 16 residues. Trimming took off 2 bases at V and 0 bases at J, with 13 bases between the two ends. Germline-derived CDR1 and CDR2 are SGHTA and FQGTGA. The CDR3 region has the DNA TGTGCCAGCAGCTTATCCGGCCCGACGGACCAAGAGACCCAGTACTTC. This encodes CASSLSGPTDQETQYF. Together with reference TRBV7-3 and TRBJ2-5, the CDR3 gives the full variable domain: GAGVSQTPSNKVTEKGKYVELRCDPISGHTALYWYRQSLGQGPEFLIYFQGTGAADDSGLPNDRFFAVRPEGSVSTLKIQRTERGDSAVYLCASSLSGPTDQETQYFGPGTRLLVL.

The V and J genes are TRBV7-2 and TRBJ1-4; possibly TRBD1 for D (5 bases). This CDR3 is 14 amino acids long. Trimming took off 5 bases at V and 7 bases at J, with 14 bases between the two ends. The germline V gene encodes CDR1 SGHTA and CDR2 FQGNSA. As DNA, the CDR3 is TGTGCCAGCAGCCTCGGGGGGTTCAGTGAAAAACTGTTTTTT. Protein: CASSLGGFSEKLFF.

V usage is TRBV7-2 and J usage is TRBJ2-1, with unresolved D. Germline V gene lookup returns CDR1 SGHTA and CDR2 FQGNSA. V dropped 5 bases and J dropped 0 bases, with 20 bases sitting between them. The CDR3 runs to 18 residues. The CDR3: CASSILFVTPSSYNEQFF. In nucleotides, the CDR3 is TGTGCCAGCAGCATACTCTTCGTCACACCTAGCTCCTACAATGAGCAGTTCTTC.